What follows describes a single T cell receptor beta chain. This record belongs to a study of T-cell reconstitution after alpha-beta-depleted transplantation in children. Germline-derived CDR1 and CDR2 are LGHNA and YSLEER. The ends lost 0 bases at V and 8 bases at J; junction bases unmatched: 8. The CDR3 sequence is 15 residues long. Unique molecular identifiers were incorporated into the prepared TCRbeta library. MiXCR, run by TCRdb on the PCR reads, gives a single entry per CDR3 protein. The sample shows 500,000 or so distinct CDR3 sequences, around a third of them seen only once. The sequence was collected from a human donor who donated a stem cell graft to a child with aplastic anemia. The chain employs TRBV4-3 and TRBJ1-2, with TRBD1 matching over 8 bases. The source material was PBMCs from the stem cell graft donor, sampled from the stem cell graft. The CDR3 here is CASSQETQGARGYTF. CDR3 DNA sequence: TGCGCCAGCAGCCAAGAGACCCAGGGGGCGCGCGGCTACACCTTC.